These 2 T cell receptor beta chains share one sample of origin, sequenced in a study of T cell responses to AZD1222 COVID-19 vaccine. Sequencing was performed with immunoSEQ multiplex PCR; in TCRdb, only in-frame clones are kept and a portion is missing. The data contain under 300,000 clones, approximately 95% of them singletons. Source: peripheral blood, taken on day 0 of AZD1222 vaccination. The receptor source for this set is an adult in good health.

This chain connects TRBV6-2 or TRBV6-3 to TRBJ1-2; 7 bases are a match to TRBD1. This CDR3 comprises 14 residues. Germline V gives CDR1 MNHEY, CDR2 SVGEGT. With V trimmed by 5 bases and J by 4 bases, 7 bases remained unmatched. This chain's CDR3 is CASSRPDRLYGYTF. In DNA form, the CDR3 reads TGTGCCAGCAGTCGCCCGGACAGGCTCTATGGCTACACCTTC.

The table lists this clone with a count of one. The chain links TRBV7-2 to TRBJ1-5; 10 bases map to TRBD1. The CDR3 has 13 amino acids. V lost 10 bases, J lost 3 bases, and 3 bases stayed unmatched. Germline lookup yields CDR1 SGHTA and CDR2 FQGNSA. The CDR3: CATGQGYNQPQHF. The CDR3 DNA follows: TGTGCCACGGGACAGGGGTACAATCAGCCCCAGCATTTT.